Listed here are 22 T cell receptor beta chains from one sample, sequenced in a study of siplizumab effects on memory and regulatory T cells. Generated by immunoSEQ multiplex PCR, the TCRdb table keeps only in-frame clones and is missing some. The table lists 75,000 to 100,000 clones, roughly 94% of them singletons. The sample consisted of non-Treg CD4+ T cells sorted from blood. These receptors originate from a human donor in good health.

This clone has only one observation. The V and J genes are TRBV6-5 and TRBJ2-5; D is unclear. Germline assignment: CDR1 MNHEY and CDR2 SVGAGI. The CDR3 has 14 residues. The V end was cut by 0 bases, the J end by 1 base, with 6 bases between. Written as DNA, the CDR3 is TGTGCCAGCAGTTACTCGCCGATCCAAGAGACCCAGTACTTC. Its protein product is CASSYSPIQETQYF.

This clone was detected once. This chain's CDR3 is CASSDSSGETQYF. The CDR3 DNA reads TGTGCCAGTAGTGATTCGAGTGGGGAGACCCAGTACTTC. The chain is built from TRBV19 and TRBJ2-5; no clear D. V was trimmed by 5 bases and J by 5 bases, leaving 12 bases between them. CDR1 is LNHDA, CDR2 SQIVND, per germline (reference sequence). CDR3 length equals 13 residues.

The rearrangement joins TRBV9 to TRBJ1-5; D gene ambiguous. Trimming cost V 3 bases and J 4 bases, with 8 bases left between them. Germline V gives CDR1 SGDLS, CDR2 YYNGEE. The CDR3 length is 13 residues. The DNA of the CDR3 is TGTGCCAGCAGCGCCGATCCTAATCAGCCCCAGCATTTT. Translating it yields CASSADPNQPQHF.

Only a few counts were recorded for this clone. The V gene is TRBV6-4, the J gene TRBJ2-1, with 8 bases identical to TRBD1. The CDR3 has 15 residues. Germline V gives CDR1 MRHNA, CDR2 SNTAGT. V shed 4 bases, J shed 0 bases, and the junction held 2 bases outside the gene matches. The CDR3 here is CASSGTGGSYNEQFF. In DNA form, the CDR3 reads TGTGCCAGCAGTGGCACAGGGGGCTCCTACAATGAGCAGTTCTTC.

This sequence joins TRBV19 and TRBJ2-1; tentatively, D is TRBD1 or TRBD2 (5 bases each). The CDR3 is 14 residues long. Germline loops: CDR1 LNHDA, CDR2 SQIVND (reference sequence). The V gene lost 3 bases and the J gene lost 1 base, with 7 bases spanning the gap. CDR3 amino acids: CASSMRGSYNEQFF. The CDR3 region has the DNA TGTGCCAGTAGTATGAGGGGATCCTACAATGAGCAGTTCTTC.

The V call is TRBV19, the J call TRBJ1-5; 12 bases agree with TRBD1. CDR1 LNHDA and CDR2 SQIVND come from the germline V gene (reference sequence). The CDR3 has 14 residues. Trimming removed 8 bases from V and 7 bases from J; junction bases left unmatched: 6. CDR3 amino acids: CASGTGGFGQPQHF. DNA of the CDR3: TGTGCCAGTGGGACAGGGGGCTTTGGGCAGCCCCAGCATTTT.

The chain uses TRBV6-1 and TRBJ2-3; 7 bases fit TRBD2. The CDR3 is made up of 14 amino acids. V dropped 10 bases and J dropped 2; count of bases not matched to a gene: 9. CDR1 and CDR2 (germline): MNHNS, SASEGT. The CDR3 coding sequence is TGTGCCAACGCTAAGGGACTATACACAGATACGCAGTATTTT. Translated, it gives CANAKGLYTDTQYF.

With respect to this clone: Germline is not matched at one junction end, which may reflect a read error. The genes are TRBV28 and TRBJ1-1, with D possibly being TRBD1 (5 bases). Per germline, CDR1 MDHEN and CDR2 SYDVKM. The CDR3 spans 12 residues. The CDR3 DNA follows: TGTACCAGCAGGAGGGGACGTGGTGAAGCTTTCTTT. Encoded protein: CTSRRGRGEAFF. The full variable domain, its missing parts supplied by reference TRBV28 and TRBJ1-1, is DVKVTQSSRYLVKRTGEKVFLECVQDMDHENMFWYRQDPGLGLRLIYFSYDVKMKEKGDIPEGYSVSREKKERFSLILESASTNQTSMYLCTSRRGRGEAFFGQGTRLTVV.

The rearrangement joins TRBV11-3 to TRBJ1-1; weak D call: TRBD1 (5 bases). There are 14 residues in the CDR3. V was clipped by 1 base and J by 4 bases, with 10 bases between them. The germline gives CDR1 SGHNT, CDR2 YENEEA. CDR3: CASSLGGGATEAFF. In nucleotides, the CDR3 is TGTGCCAGCAGCTTAGGCGGCGGGGCCACTGAAGCTTTCTTT.

CDR3 bases: TGTGCCAGCAGCCGACTTGGCTCTCGCACAGATACGCAGTATTTT. It codes for CASSRLGSRTDTQYF. This chain joins TRBV28 and TRBJ2-3; unclear D gene. The V end lost 6 bases, the J end lost 1 base, and 14 bases lay between the germline ends. Germline V CDR1 and CDR2: MDHEN, SYDVKM. The CDR3 loop spans 15 amino acids.

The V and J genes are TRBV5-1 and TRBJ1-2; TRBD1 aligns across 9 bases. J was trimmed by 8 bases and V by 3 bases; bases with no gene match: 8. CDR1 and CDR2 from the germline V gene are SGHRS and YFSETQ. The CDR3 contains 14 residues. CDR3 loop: CASSSGTGSVGYTF. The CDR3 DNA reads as TGCGCCAGCAGCTCGGGGACAGGGTCTGTCGGCTACACCTTC.

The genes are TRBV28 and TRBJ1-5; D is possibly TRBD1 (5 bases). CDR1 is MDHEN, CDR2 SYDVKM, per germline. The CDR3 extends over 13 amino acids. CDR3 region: CAHQGMGNQPQHF. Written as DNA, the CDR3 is TGTGCTCACCAGGGTATGGGAAATCAGCCCCAGCATTTT.

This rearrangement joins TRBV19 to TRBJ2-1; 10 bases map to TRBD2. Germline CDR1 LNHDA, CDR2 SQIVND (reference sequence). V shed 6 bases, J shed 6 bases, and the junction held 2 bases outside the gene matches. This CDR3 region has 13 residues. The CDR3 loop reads CASRSSGSNEQFF. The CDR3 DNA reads TGTGCCAGTAGGTCTAGCGGGAGCAATGAGCAGTTCTTC.

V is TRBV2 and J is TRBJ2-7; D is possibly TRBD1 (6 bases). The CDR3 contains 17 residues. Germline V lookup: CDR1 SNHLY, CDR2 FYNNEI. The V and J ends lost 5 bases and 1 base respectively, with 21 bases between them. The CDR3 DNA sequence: TGTGCCAGCAGTCCTTCTCCCTCGACAGGTAGATCCTACGAGCAGTACTTC. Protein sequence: CASSPSPSTGRSYEQYF.

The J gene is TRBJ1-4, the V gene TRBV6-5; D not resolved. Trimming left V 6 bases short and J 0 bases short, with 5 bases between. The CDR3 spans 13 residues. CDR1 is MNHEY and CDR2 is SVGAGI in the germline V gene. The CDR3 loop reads CASRRTTNEKLFF. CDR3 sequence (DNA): TGTGCCAGCAGGAGAACAACTAATGAAAAACTGTTTTTT.

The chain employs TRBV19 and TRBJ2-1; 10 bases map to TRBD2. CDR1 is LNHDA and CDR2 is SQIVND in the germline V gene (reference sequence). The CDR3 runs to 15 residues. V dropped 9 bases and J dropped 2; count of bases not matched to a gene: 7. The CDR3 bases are TGTGCCAGCCAGGGTGGACTAGCGGCCTACAATGAGCAGTTCTTC. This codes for CASQGGLAAYNEQFF.

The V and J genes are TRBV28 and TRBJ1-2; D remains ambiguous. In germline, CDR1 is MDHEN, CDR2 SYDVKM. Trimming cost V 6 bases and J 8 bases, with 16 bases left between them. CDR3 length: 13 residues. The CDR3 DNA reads TGTGCCAGCAGCCCCGGGCCGCCAAGGGGCTACACCTTC. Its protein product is CASSPGPPRGYTF.

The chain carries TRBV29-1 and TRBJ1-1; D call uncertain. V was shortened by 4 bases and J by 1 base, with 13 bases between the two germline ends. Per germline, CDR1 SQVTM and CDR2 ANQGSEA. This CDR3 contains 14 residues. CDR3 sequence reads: CSVGGGSGNTEAFF. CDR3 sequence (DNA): TGCAGCGTTGGTGGCGGGAGTGGGAACACTGAAGCTTTCTTT. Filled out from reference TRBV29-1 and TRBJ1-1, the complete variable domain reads SAVISQKPSRDICQRGTSLTIQCQVDSQVTMMFWYRQQPGQSLTLIATANQGSEATYESGFVIDKFPISRPNLTFSTLTVSNMSPEDSSIYLCSVGGGSGNTEAFFGQGTRLTVV.

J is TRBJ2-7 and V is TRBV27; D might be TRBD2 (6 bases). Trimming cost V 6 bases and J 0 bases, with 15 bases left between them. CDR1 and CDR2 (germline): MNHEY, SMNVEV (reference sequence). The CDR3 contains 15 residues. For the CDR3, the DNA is TGTGCCAGCAGATCCACGGCGGGGAGCTCCTACGAGCAGTACTTC. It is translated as CASRSTAGSSYEQYF.

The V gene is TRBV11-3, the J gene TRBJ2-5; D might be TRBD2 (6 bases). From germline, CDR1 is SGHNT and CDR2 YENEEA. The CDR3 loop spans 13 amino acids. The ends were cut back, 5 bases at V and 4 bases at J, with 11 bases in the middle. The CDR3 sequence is CASSPPGVETQYF. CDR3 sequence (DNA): TGTGCCAGCAGCCCCCCGGGGGTAGAGACCCAGTACTTC.

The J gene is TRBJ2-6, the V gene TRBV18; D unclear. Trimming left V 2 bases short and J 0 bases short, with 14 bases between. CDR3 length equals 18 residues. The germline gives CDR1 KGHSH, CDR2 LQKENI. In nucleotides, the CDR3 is TGTGCCAGCTCACCAGTAGCAGCACAATTCTCTGGGGCCAACGTCCTGACTTTC. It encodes CASSPVAAQFSGANVLTF.

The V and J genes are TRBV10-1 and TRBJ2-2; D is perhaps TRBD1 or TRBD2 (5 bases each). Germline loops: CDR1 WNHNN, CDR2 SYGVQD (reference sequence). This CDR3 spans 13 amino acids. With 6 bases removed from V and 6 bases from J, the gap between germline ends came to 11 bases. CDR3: CASRKGTAGELFF. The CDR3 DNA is TGCGCCAGCAGAAAAGGGACGGCCGGGGAGCTGTTTTTT.